What follows is one T cell receptor (beta chain) and its context. Trimming took off 4 bases at V and 0 bases at J, with 12 bases between the two ends. The CDR3 is made up of 15 amino acids. The sample comes from a study of blood T cells in healthy people across ages. With a J-beta primer mix and a sample-barcoded 5' primer, a second PCR ran 7 to 11 cycles. TCRdb reprocessed the 5' RACE reads with MiXCR, giving one entry per CDR3 protein. The sample lists more than 650,000 distinct CDR3 sequences, about a quarter occurring once. This sample was shared with a second study, whose subject was T cells of mothers and their children.

The J gene is TRBJ1-2, the V gene TRBV12-3 or TRBV12-4; D is uncertain. What was sequenced was blood. This receptor was identified in a boy aged 5-17 years in good health. Here the CDR3 reads CASSYQGITNYGYTF. The CDR3 region has the DNA TGTGCCAGCAGTTATCAAGGGATTACTAACTATGGCTACACCTTC.